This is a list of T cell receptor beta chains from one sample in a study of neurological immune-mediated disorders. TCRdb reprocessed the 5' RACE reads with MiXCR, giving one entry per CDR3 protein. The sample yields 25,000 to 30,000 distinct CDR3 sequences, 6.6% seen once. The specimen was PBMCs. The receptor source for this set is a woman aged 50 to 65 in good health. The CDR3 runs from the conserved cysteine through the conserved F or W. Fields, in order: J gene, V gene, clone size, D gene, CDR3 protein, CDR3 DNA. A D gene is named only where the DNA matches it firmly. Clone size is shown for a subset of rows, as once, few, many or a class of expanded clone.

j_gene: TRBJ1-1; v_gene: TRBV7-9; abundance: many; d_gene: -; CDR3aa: CASSRPGGSMNTEAFF; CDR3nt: TGTGCCAGCAGCCGCCCGGGGGGATCGATGAACACTGAAGCTTTCTTT
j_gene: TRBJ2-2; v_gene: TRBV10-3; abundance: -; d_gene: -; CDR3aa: CATKGGAHIRELFF; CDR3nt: TGTGCCACAAAGGGGGGGGCCCACATCAGGGAGCTGTTTTTT
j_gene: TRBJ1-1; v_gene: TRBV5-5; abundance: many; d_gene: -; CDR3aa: CASSHGSTFSTEAFF; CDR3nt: TGTGCCAGCAGCCACGGCTCGACTTTTTCCACTGAAGCTTTCTTT
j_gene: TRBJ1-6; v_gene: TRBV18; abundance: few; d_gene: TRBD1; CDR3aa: CASSPFEGAGNNSPLHF; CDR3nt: TGTGCCAGCTCACCATTCGAGGGGGCAGGGAATAATTCACCCCTCCACTTT
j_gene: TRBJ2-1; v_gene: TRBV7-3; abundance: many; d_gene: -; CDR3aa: CASSLNRDEQFF; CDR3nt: TGTGCCAGCAGCTTAAACCGGGATGAGCAGTTCTTC
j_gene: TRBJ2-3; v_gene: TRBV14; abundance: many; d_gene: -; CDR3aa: CASSLRYTDTQYF; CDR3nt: TGTGCCAGCAGCCTCCGCTACACAGATACGCAGTATTTT
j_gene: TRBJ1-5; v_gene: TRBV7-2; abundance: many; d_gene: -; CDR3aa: CASSPYAATENNQPQHF; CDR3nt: TGTGCCAGCAGCCCGTACGCGGCGACAGAAAACAATCAGCCCCAGCATTTT
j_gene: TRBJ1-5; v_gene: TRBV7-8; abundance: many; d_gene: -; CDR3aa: CASSLGPTYQPQHF; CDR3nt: TGTGCCAGCAGCTTAGGGCCCACGTACCAGCCCCAGCATTTT
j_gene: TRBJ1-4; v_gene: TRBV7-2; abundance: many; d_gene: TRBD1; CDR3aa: CASSLASGGNGEKLFF; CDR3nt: TGTGCCAGCAGCTTAGCATCAGGGGGCAATGGTGAAAAACTGTTTTTT
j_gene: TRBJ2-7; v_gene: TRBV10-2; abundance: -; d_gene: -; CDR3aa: CASSESNYEQYF; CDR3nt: TGCGCCAGCAGTGAGTCAAACTACGAGCAGTACTTC
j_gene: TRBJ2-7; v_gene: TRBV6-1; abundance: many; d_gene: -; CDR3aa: CASADEGGFRYEQYF; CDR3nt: TGTGCCAGTGCCGATGAAGGCGGATTCCGCTACGAGCAGTACTTC
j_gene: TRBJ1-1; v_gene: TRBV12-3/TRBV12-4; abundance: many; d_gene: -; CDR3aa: CASSPMTSMNTEAFF; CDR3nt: TGTGCCAGCAGTCCTATGACATCTATGAACACTGAAGCTTTCTTT
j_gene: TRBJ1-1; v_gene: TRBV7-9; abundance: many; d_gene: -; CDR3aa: CASRAGKGNTEAFF; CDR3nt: TGTGCCAGCAGGGCAGGGAAGGGAAACACTGAAGCTTTCTTT
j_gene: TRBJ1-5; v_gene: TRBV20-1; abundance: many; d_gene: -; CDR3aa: CSARDGGGPSEPQHF; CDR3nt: TGCAGTGCTAGAGATGGGGGCGGACCAAGTGAGCCCCAGCATTTT
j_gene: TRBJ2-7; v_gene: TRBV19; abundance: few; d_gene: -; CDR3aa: CASSTFRLLHARNTYYEQYF; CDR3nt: TGTGCCAGTAGTACGTTCCGCCTCTTACACGCCCGGAATACTTACTACGAGCAGTACTTC
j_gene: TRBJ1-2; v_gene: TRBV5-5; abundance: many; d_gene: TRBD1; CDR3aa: CASSLSRQGVLYGYTF; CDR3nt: TGTGCCAGCAGCTTGTCCAGACAGGGCGTACTCTATGGCTACACCTTC
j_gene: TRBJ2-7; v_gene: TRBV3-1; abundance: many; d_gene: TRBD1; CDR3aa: CASSSHGQGQYF; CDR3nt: TGTGCCAGCAGCTCCCATGGACAGGGCCAGTACTTC
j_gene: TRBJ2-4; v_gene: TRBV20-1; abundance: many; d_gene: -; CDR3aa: CSASPGGPSKNIQYF; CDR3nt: TGCAGTGCTAGCCCCGGGGGACCCTCCAAAAACATTCAGTACTTC
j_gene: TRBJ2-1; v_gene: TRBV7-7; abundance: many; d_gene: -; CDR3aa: CASSLDRAYNEQFF; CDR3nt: TGTGCCAGCAGCTTAGACAGGGCCTACAATGAGCAGTTCTTC
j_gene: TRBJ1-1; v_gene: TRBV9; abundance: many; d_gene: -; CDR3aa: CASSGGAGGAFF; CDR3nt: TGTGCCAGCAGCGGCGGGGCCGGGGGAGCTTTCTTT
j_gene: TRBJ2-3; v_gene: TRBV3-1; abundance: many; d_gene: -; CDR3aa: CASSQVGGAGAADTQYF; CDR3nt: TGTGCCAGCAGCCAAGTCGGTGGGGCGGGTGCTGCGGATACGCAGTATTTT